This T cell receptor (beta chain) was obtained from a study of CD8 T cells in Susac syndrome. Random hexamers primed reverse transcription of 0.5 to 1 ug RNA. MiXCR, run by TCRdb on the immunoSEQ multiplex PCR reads, gives a single entry per CDR3 protein. The sample yields more than 150,000 distinct CDR3 sequences, approximately 96% seen once. The sequenced target, TCR beta, came from blood CD8+ and CD4+ T cells. FACS enriched CD8+ TEMRA cells, while bulk CD8+ and CD4+ were negatively isolated. The CDR3 is made up of 19 amino acids. The V and J ends lost 5 bases and 2 bases, in that order; junction bases with no gene match: 11.

The V and J genes are TRBV12-3 or TRBV12-4 and TRBJ2-3, with 15 bases fitting TRBD2. This TCR derives from a human donor with Susac syndrome. Sequenced sample: CD4+ T cells from PBMCs. The CDR3 sequence is CASSPGLAGGPQVTDTQYF. The CDR3 bases are TGTGCCAGCAGTCCAGGACTAGCGGGGGGGCCCCAGGTCACAGATACGCAGTATTTT.